The 23 T cell receptor beta chains below were found in one sample sequenced in a study of regulatory T cells in long-lasting Graves disease. The TCR beta library used iRepertoire HTBI primers with Arm-PCR amplification of CDR3. TCRdb reprocessed the multiplex PCR reads with MiXCR, giving one entry per CDR3 protein. The sample holds roughly 490,000 distinct CDR3 sequences; 20% to 25% are singletons and the top ten take about 12%. The time point is: persistent/refractory GD, antithyroid drugs over 5 years with positive TRAb. After RNA was extracted from PBMCs, the TCR library was made from it. Source: peripheral blood mononuclear cells (PBMCs), taken when the disease was refractory, from a patient treated with antithyroid drugs. These receptor sequences come from a female donor with Graves disease.

This clonotype was seen at least ten times. V usage is TRBV20-1 and J usage is TRBJ2-4, with D possibly TRBD1 on 5 matching bases. Germline V gene sequence: CDR1 DFQATT, CDR2 SNEGSKA (reference sequence). V lost 3 bases, J lost 0 bases, and 12 bases lay in between. The CDR3 is 15 residues long. CDR3 coding DNA: TGCAGTGCTAGTGGGGCGGTTAGAGCCAAAAACATTCAGTACTTC. It specifies CSASGAVRAKNIQYF.

The rearrangement uses TRBV2 and TRBJ2-1; 14 bases agree with TRBD2. The CDR3 loop spans 16 amino acids. Germline-derived CDR1 and CDR2 are SNHLY and FYNNEI. V shed 4 bases, J shed 5 bases, and the junction held 4 bases outside the gene matches. The CDR3 here is CASSVTSGGAHNEQFF. CDR3 DNA: TGTGCCAGCAGTGTGACTAGCGGGGGGGCCCACAATGAGCAGTTCTTC. The entire variable domain, with the rest obtained from reference TRBV2 and TRBJ2-1, is as follows: EPEVTQTPSHQVTQMGQEVILRCVPISNHLYFYWYRQILGQKVEFLVSFYNNEISEKSEIFDDQFSVERPDGSNFTLKIRSTKLEDSAMYFCASSVTSGGAHNEQFFGPGTRLTVL.

Notes on this clonotype: A much larger clone is a single base away; this may be a read error. This chain uses TRBV6-1 with TRBJ1-2; D not resolved. The CDR3 covers 12 residues. Germline values: CDR1 MNHNS, CDR2 SASEGT. Written as DNA, the CDR3 is TGTGCCGGCAGGACTTTGGAGGGTGGCTACACCTTC. It yields the protein CAGRTLEGGYTF.

A word on this clonotype: A read error may produce the germline difference seen at one junction end. The chain carries TRBV7-3 and TRBJ2-3; maybe TRBD2 (6 bases). Germline loops: CDR1 SGHTA, CDR2 FQGTGA. This CDR3 comprises 14 residues. The CDR3 DNA is TGTGCCAGCAGCACCGGGACTCCCACAGATACACAGTATTTT. It translates to CASSTGTPTDTQYF.

This clonotype has just a few counts. This chain uses TRBV20-1 with TRBJ2-7, with a weak D call TRBD1 (6 bases). V was trimmed by 6 bases and J by 0 bases, leaving 18 bases between them. CDR1 and CDR2 (germline): DFQATT, SNEGSKA (reference sequence). There are 15 residues in the CDR3. The CDR3 here is CSAPPPTGHSYEQYF. DNA of the CDR3: TGCAGTGCACCTCCCCCTACAGGGCACTCCTACGAGCAGTACTTC.

This clonotype has at least ten counts. The V gene is TRBV12-3 or TRBV12-4, the J gene TRBJ2-2; D remains ambiguous. The CDR3 spans 17 residues. V gave up 0 bases and J gave up 0 bases, with 11 bases separating them. This CDR3 reads CASSLAGVAANTGELFF. For the CDR3, the DNA is TGTGCCAGCAGTTTAGCGGGTGTAGCCGCGAACACCGGGGAGCTGTTTTTT.

This clonotype has ten or more counts. The rearrangement links TRBV28 to TRBJ1-1; no clear D gene. Germline loops: CDR1 MDHEN, CDR2 SYDVKM. V was pared by 6 bases and J by 3 bases, with 23 bases between. This CDR3 is 17 amino acids long. CDR3 coding DNA: TGTGCCAGCAGGACTCTAGACCTCGGGAGAGGGCACACTGAAGCTTTCTTT. Protein sequence: CASRTLDLGRGHTEAFF.

V and J are TRBV11-2 and TRBJ2-3, with D perhaps TRBD1 (5 bases). CDR1 and CDR2 (germline): SGHAT, FQNNGV. The CDR3 has 12 residues. The V end lost 4 bases, the J end lost 6 bases, and 8 bases lay between the germline ends. CDR3 protein: CASSWGRDTQYF. The DNA for the CDR3 is TGTGCCAGCAGCTGGGGCCGGGATACGCAGTATTTT.

The J gene is TRBJ2-3, the V gene TRBV6-1; a weak D match, TRBD2 (5 bases). The CDR3 runs 15 residues. The ends were cut back, 1 base at V and 4 bases at J, with 12 bases in the middle. The germline V gene encodes CDR1 MNHNS and CDR2 SASEGT. This CDR3 is CASSEGQAGPDTQYF. Here the CDR3 DNA reads TGTGCCAGCAGTGAAGGTCAGGCGGGTCCAGATACGCAGTATTTT.

This clonotype appeared many times. V usage is TRBV28 and J usage is TRBJ2-5; the D gene is possibly TRBD2 (5 bases). Trimming stripped 6 bases from V and 2 bases from J, with 22 bases between. The CDR3 runs 17 residues. Per germline, CDR1 MDHEN and CDR2 SYDVKM. For the CDR3, the DNA is TGTGCCAGCAGCACCCCCCGGACTGCCAAACGACAAGAGACCCAGTACTTC. Protein product: CASSTPRTAKRQETQYF.

Concerning this clonotype: A single base separates this from a much larger clone, so it may be a read error. The chain is built from TRBV6-1 and TRBJ2-7; TRBD1 matches 9 bases. Germline values: CDR1 MNHNS, CDR2 SASEGT. This CDR3 region has 15 residues. This CDR3 reads CVTKRSTGGSYEQYF. CDR3 sequence (DNA): TGTGTCACCAAGAGATCGACAGGGGGCTCCTACGAGCAGTACTTC.

The chain uses TRBV13 and TRBJ2-5, with TRBD1 identical over 10 bases. The CDR3 sequence is 15 residues long. The V gene end was trimmed by 4 bases and the J gene end by 1 base; junction bases not matched to a gene: 3. CDR1 and CDR2 from the germline V gene are PRHDT and FYEKMQ (reference sequence). This chain's CDR3 is CASSWGQGTQETQYF. The CDR3 nucleotides read TGTGCCAGCAGCTGGGGACAGGGGACCCAAGAGACCCAGTACTTC.

This clonotype was observed a few times. V gene TRBV24-1 combines with J gene TRBJ1-2; the D gene is possibly TRBD1 (5 bases). The CDR3 length is 15 residues. Trimming pared 4 bases from V and 8 bases from J, leaving 19 bases between. CDR1 is KGHDR, CDR2 SFDVKD, per germline. CDR3 sequence: CATSDRDFEPRGYTF. DNA of the CDR3: TGTGCCACCAGTGACCGGGACTTCGAACCTAGAGGCTACACCTTC.

This clonotype was seen at least ten times. The chain is built from TRBV20-1 and TRBJ1-6; 10 positions agree with TRBD1. The germline CDR1 and CDR2 sequences are DFQATT and SNEGSKA (reference sequence). The CDR3 is 13 amino acids. Germline trimming cut 1 base from V and 10 bases from J; bases unmatched to any gene: 1. The CDR3 DNA sequence: TGCAGTGCTAGAGGGACAGGGGGATCACCCCTCCACTTT. Its translation: CSARGTGGSPLHF.

The V call is TRBV7-2, the J call TRBJ1-1; maybe TRBD1 (5 bases). Trimming took off 2 bases at V and 3 bases at J, with 13 bases between the two ends. Germline CDR1 reads SGHTA; CDR2 reads FQGNSA. The CDR3 runs 15 residues. The CDR3 here is CASSLSAGSDTEAFF. As DNA, the CDR3 is TGTGCCAGCAGCTTAAGTGCAGGGTCGGACACTGAAGCTTTCTTT.

This clonotype was counted many times. V usage is TRBV6-1 and J usage is TRBJ1-1, with D possibly being TRBD1 (6 bases). The CDR3 has 15 amino acids. V gave up 5 bases and J gave up 3 bases, with 16 bases separating them. In germline, CDR1 is MNHNS, CDR2 SASEGT. CDR3 protein: CASSRYRVPYTEAFF. The CDR3 DNA is TGTGCCAGCAGTAGATACAGGGTACCCTACACTGAAGCTTTCTTT.

This clonotype turned up a few times. A single base separates this from a much larger clone, so it may be a read error. The V call is TRBV2, the J call TRBJ2-2; a possible D gene is TRBD2 (6 bases). The CDR3 consists of 13 residues. Germline assignment: CDR1 SNHLY and CDR2 FYNNEI. Trimming pared 7 bases from V and 7 bases from J, leaving 13 bases between. CDR3 bases: TGTGCCAGCATGCGGGGCTCTCACGGGGAGCTGTTTTTT. It encodes CASMRGSHGELFF.

The chain has TRBV20-1 and TRBJ1-5; the D gene is possibly TRBD1 (6 bases). Germline V gives CDR1 DFQATT, CDR2 SNEGSKA (reference sequence). CDR3 size: 16 residues. Trimming left V 0 bases short and J 2 bases short, with 14 bases between. CDR3 in amino acids: CSAREVGGAGNQPQHF. The CDR3 DNA reads TGCAGTGCTAGAGAAGTGGGGGGGGCAGGCAATCAGCCCCAGCATTTT.

V and J are TRBV20-1 and TRBJ1-2; the D gene is possibly TRBD1 (5 bases). Germline lookup yields CDR1 DFQATT and CDR2 SNEGSKA (reference sequence). This CDR3 is built from 13 residues. The V end was cut by 7 bases, the J end by 9 bases, with 21 bases between. CDR3 sequence reads: CSVTGTSLSSYTF. DNA of the CDR3: TGCAGTGTAACCGGGACCTCCTTGTCTAGCTACACCTTC.

This clonotype was counted only a few times. CDR3 bases: TGCGCCAGCAGCTTGGCCTGGCAGACTATAGCCAAAAACATTCAGTACTTC. Translation: CASSLAWQTIAKNIQYF. The rearrangement uses TRBV5-1 and TRBJ2-4; a weak D match, TRBD2 (5 bases). The CDR3 loop spans 17 amino acids. CDR1 and CDR2 from the germline V gene are SGHRS and YFSETQ. The V and J ends lost 0 bases and 0 bases respectively, with 13 bases between them. Full variable domain (missing parts from reference TRBV5-1 and TRBJ2-4): KAGVTQTPRYLIKTRGQQVTLSCSPISGHRSVSWYQQTPGQGLQFLFEYFSETQRNKGNFPGRFSGRQFSNSRSEMNVSTLELGDSALYLCASSLAWQTIAKNIQYFGAGTRLSVL.

This clonotype appeared many times. The genes are TRBV28 and TRBJ1-5; D is unclear. Germline V gene data show CDR1 as MDHEN and CDR2 as SYDVKM. The germline V and J ends were trimmed by 3 bases and 4 bases, with 13 bases remaining between them. CDR3 length: 15 amino acids. For the CDR3, the DNA is TGTGCCAGCAGTTTTCGGGGATTGCGGAATCAGCCCCAGCATTTT. It is translated as CASSFRGLRNQPQHF.

The chain couples TRBV5-1 to TRBJ1-2, with TRBD1 as a possible D gene (5 bases). CDR3 length: 16 amino acids. Germline V lookup: CDR1 SGHRS, CDR2 YFSETQ. Trimming removed 3 bases from V and 4 bases from J, with 19 bases in between. CDR3 protein: CASSSDTAGVGYGYTF. The CDR3 nucleotides read TGCGCCAGCAGCTCGGATACAGCGGGGGTCGGCTATGGCTACACCTTC.

The J gene is TRBJ1-5, the V gene TRBV2; TRBD1 matches at 7 bases. This CDR3 comprises 14 residues. Germline values: CDR1 SNHLY, CDR2 FYNNEI. V lost 5 bases to trimming and J lost 5 bases; unmatched junction nucleotides: 6. The CDR3 coding sequence is TGTGCCAGCAGTCCTATACAGGGGTATCAGCCCCAGCATTTT. Translating it yields CASSPIQGYQPQHF.